These 23 T cell receptor beta chains share one sample of origin, sequenced in a study of blood T cell repertoires in COVID-19. Method: immunoSEQ multiplex PCR; TCRdb's copy keeps in-frame clones and lacks some. This sample has over 350,000 clones, with 80% to 90% found just once. The sequencing sample was made of peripheral blood. Receptors were obtained from a woman in her 30s with acute or convalescent COVID-19.

The rearrangement joins TRBV12-3 or TRBV12-4 to TRBJ2-2; D is possibly TRBD2 (7 bases). Trimming pared 7 bases from V and 9 bases from J, leaving 15 bases between. The CDR3 sequence is 13 residues long. CDR3 amino acids: CASTPTGGRELFF. Here the CDR3 DNA reads TGTGCCAGCACTCCGACGGGGGGCCGGGAGCTGTTTTTT.

This chain links TRBV25-1 with TRBJ1-2; a possible D gene is TRBD1 (6 bases). Trimming took off 2 bases at V and 2 bases at J, with 12 bases between the two ends. Germline-derived CDR1 and CDR2 are MGHDK and SYGVNS. The CDR3 is made up of 15 amino acids. The CDR3 region is CASSEAGALNYGYTF. CDR3 bases: TGTGCCAGCAGTGAAGCGGGGGCGCTGAACTATGGCTACACCTTC.

The CDR3 DNA reads TGTGCTAGTGGTCTCATCGGAGGCGATACGCAGTATTTT. It is translated as CASGLIGGDTQYF. The rearrangement uses TRBV12-5 and TRBJ2-3, with TRBD2 as a possible D gene (5 bases). The CDR3 loop spans 13 amino acids. Trimming removed 5 bases at V and 6 bases at J, with 12 bases between. Germline V gene lookup returns CDR1 LGHNT and CDR2 FRNRAP.

The chain links TRBV9 to TRBJ1-1, with a possible D match to TRBD1 (6 bases). Trimming pared 3 bases from V and 2 bases from J, leaving 11 bases between. CDR3 size: 14 residues. The V gene's germline CDR1 is SGDLS and CDR2 YYNGEE. Here the CDR3 DNA reads TGTGCCAGCAGCGAACAGGGTAGTAACACTGAAGCTTTCTTT. Amino acids: CASSEQGSNTEAFF.

This sequence joins TRBV12-3 or TRBV12-4 and TRBJ2-7; no firm D call. The CDR3 covers 12 residues. V was trimmed by 6 bases and J by 2 bases, leaving 8 bases between them. For the CDR3, the DNA is TGTGCCAGCAGCCCGGCGGCCTACGAGCAGTACTTC. It specifies CASSPAAYEQYF.

This clone has ten or more counts. The V and J genes are TRBV2 and TRBJ1-1; 7 positions agree with TRBD1. V trimming: 8 bases; J trimming: 1 base; junction bases outside the gene matches: 7. The germline CDR1 and CDR2 sequences are SNHLY and FYNNEI. CDR3 length equals 14 residues. CDR3 sequence (DNA): TGTGCCAGCGGCCAGACAGGGCCGAACACTGAAGCTTTCTTT. Its protein is CASGQTGPNTEAFF.

This chain uses TRBV3-1 (or the pseudogene TRBV3-2) with TRBJ2-2; D might be TRBD2 (5 bases). The V and J ends lost 7 bases and 0 bases respectively, with 15 bases between them. The CDR3 totals 16 residues. Germline V gene lookup returns CDR1 LGHDT and CDR2 YNNKEL (reference sequence). CDR3 DNA: TGTGCCAGCAAACTAAGCTCCGGGGCGAACACCGGGGAGCTGTTTTTT. It is translated as CASKLSSGANTGELFF.

This chain connects TRBV27 to TRBJ2-1; D might be TRBD1 (5 bases). Germline V gives CDR1 MNHEY, CDR2 SMNVEV (reference sequence). The CDR3 runs to 13 residues. The germline V and J ends were trimmed by 3 bases and 9 bases, with 12 bases remaining between them. The CDR3 sequence is CASSFSGMGEQFF. The CDR3 DNA reads as TGTGCCAGCAGTTTTTCAGGGATGGGTGAGCAGTTCTTC.

The V call is TRBV4-1, the J call TRBJ1-1; 9 nucleotides align to TRBD1. The germline V gene encodes CDR1 MGHRA and CDR2 YSYEKL. After removal of 4 bases from V and 4 bases from J, the junction contained 7 bases not matched to a gene. The CDR3 totals 15 residues. The CDR3 coding sequence is TGCGCCAGCAGCCTGGGGACAGGGTATCCCACTGAAGCTTTCTTT. Its protein product is CASSLGTGYPTEAFF.

V usage is TRBV5-4 and J usage is TRBJ1-2, with no clear D. The CDR3 has 12 amino acids. V lost 0 bases to trimming and J lost 9 bases, with 9 bases between them. Germline CDR1 and CDR2: SGHNT and YYREEE (reference sequence). The CDR3 region is CASSLAGGSYTF. The CDR3 bases are TGTGCCAGCAGCTTGGCCGGCGGGAGCTACACCTTC.

About this clone: The identical CDR3 is also encoded by other nucleotide sequences in the sample. The J gene is TRBJ1-5, the V gene TRBV27, with D possibly TRBD1 on 6 matching bases. V was trimmed by 2 bases and J by 4 bases, leaving 9 bases between them. The CDR3 has 14 residues. CDR1 and CDR2 from the germline V gene are MNHEY and SMNVEV (reference sequence). The CDR3 nucleotides are TGTGCCAGCAGTTTAAGGGGGGGGAATCAGCCCCAGCATTTT. It specifies CASSLRGGNQPQHF.

CDR3 protein: CASSEGQNYGYTF. The CDR3 bases are TGTGCCAGCAGTGAGGGACAGAACTATGGCTACACCTTC. The J gene is TRBJ1-2, the V gene TRBV6-4, with 7 bases identical to TRBD1. The V gene's germline CDR1 is MRHNA and CDR2 SNTAGT. V lost 3 bases, J lost 2 bases, and 0 bases stayed unmatched. The CDR3 covers 13 residues.

J is TRBJ2-7 and V is TRBV19; possible D gene TRBD2, 5 bases. The V and J ends lost 4 bases and 0 bases respectively, with 10 bases between them. CDR3 length: 14 amino acids. Germline CDR1 and CDR2: LNHDA and SQIVND (reference sequence). The CDR3 sequence: CASSTGGGSYEQYF. For the CDR3, the DNA is TGTGCCAGTAGTACTGGAGGTGGCTCCTACGAGCAGTACTTC. Full variable domain (missing parts from reference TRBV19 and TRBJ2-7): DGGITQSPKYLFRKEGQNVTLSCEQNLNHDAMYWYRQDPGQGLRLIYYSQIVNDFQKGDIAEGYSVSREKKESFPLTVTSAQKNPTAFYLCASSTGGGSYEQYFGPGTRLTVT.

This chain connects TRBV6-5 to TRBJ1-2, with D possibly matching TRBD1 (6 bases). CDR1 is MNHEY and CDR2 is SVGAGI in the germline V gene. The CDR3 loop spans 14 amino acids. Trimming pared 4 bases from V and 3 bases from J, leaving 12 bases between. In DNA, the CDR3 is TGTGCCAGCAGTTCCCCAACAGGGTACTATGGCTACACCTTC. Encoded protein: CASSSPTGYYGYTF.

The V and J genes are TRBV5-1 and TRBJ2-7; 7 nucleotides match TRBD1. V gave up 4 bases and J gave up 2 bases; unmatched junction bases: 6. The CDR3 runs to 14 residues. In germline, CDR1 is SGHRS, CDR2 YFSETQ. CDR3 nucleotide sequence: TGCGCCAGCAGCCCCCGGGACAGAACCTACGAGCAGTACTTC. As protein: CASSPRDRTYEQYF.

The rearrangement links TRBV28 to TRBJ1-6, with D possibly being TRBD1 (6 bases). The length of the CDR3 is 16 residues. V gave up 6 bases and J gave up 3 bases, with 15 bases separating them. Germline V lookup: CDR1 MDHEN, CDR2 SYDVKM. The CDR3 spells CASSLTGQHYNSPLHF. CDR3 nucleotides: TGTGCCAGCAGCCTTACAGGGCAGCACTATAATTCACCCCTCCACTTT.

V gene TRBV24-1 combines with J gene TRBJ2-3; 8 nucleotides match TRBD2. This CDR3 is 17 amino acids long. Trimming at V came to 5 bases and at J to 1 base, leaving 10 bases not matched to a gene. Germline V CDR1 and CDR2: KGHDR, SFDVKD. In DNA form, the CDR3 reads TGTGCCACCAGTGGCTCGACGGGGGGGGCAGGCACAGATACGCAGTATTTT. It yields the protein CATSGSTGGAGTDTQYF.

This rearrangement joins TRBV19 to TRBJ1-6; D is unclear. Trimming removed 3 bases from V and 10 bases from J, with 16 bases in between. The CDR3 runs 15 residues. CDR1 and CDR2 from the germline V gene are LNHDA and SQIVND (reference sequence). The CDR3 spells CASSIFVQYGSPLHF. CDR3 sequence (DNA): TGTGCCAGTAGTATTTTCGTACAGTATGGGTCACCCCTCCACTTT. Full variable domain (remainder filled in from reference TRBV19 and TRBJ1-6): DGGITQSPKYLFRKEGQNVTLSCEQNLNHDAMYWYRQDPGQGLRLIYYSQIVNDFQKGDIAEGYSVSREKKESFPLTVTSAQKNPTAFYLCASSIFVQYGSPLHFGNGTRLTVT.

The chain combines TRBV7-9 with TRBJ2-7, with TRBD1 as a possible D gene (6 bases). Germline values: CDR1 SEHNR, CDR2 FQNEAQ (reference sequence). The CDR3 runs to 12 residues. The V end was cut by 2 bases, the J end by 6 bases, with 8 bases between. The DNA of the CDR3 is TGTGCCAGCAGCTTAACAGGGTTCGAGCAGTACTTC. Translating it yields CASSLTGFEQYF.

This chain uses TRBV21-1 with TRBJ1-2. TRBV21-1 corresponds to a pseudogene. There are 16 residues in the CDR3. The CDR3 sequence: CASSLSTGDALSGYTF. CDR3 in DNA: TGTGCCAGCAGCCTTAGTACGGGGGACGCTCTCTCTGGCTACACCTTC.

This sequence joins TRBV6-5 and TRBJ1-5, with D unresolved. The CDR3 is 13 amino acids. Germline lookup yields CDR1 MNHEY and CDR2 SVGAGI. The ends were cut back, 0 bases at V and 5 bases at J, with 5 bases in the middle. DNA of the CDR3: TGTGCCAGCAGTTACTCCAGTGATCAGCCCCAGCATTTT. It yields the protein CASSYSSDQPQHF.

This chain links TRBV6-5 with TRBJ2-3, with 8 bases that match TRBD2. There are 13 residues in the CDR3. Germline CDR1 and CDR2: MNHEY and SVGAGI. Losses at the gene ends were 6 bases for V and 7 bases for J; bases not matched to a gene: 6. The CDR3 nucleotides are TGTGCCAGCAGGACCGCGGGGGGATATACGCAGTATTTT. Residues: CASRTAGGYTQYF.

The V call is TRBV29-1, the J call TRBJ2-3; TRBD1 matches 7 bases. The CDR3 is made up of 13 amino acids. Losses at the gene ends were 6 bases for V and 5 bases for J; bases not matched to a gene: 8. Germline V lookup: CDR1 SQVTM, CDR2 ANQGSEA. For the CDR3, the DNA is TGCAGCGTCAAGACAGGGCCTGTAGATACGCAGTATTTT. Its translation is CSVKTGPVDTQYF.